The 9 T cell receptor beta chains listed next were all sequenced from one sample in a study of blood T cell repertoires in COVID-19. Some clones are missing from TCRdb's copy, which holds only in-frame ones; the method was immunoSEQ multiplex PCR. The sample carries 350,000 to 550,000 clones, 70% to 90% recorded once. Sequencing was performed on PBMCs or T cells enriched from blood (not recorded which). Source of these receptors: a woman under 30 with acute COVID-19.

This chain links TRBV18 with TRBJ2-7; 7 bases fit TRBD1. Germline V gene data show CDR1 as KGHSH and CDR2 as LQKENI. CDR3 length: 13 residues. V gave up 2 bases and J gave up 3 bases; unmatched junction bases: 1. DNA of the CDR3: TGTGCCAGCTCACCAGGGACAGACTACGAGCAGTACTTC. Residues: CASSPGTDYEQYF.

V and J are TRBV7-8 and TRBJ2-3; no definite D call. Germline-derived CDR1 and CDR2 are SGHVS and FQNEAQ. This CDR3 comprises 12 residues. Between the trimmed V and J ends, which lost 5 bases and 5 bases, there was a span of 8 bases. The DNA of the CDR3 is TGTGCCAGCAGCCCATTCCAAGATACGCAGTATTTT. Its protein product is CASSPFQDTQYF. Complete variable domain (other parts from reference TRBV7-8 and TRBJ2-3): GAGVSQSPRYKVAKRGQDVALRCDPISGHVSLFWYQQALGQGPEFLTYFQNEAQLDKSGLPSDRFFAERPEGSVSTLKIQRTQQEDSAVYLCASSPFQDTQYFGPGTRLTVL.

The CDR3 DNA is TGTGCCAGCAACCCCCGAGGGGGTGAGCAGTACTTC. Translated: CASNPRGGEQYF. V and J are TRBV2 and TRBJ2-7; D may be TRBD1 (6 bases). This CDR3 has 12 residues. Deletions cut 7 bases from V and 7 bases from J, with 14 bases between. The germline V gene has CDR1 SNHLY and CDR2 FYNNEI.

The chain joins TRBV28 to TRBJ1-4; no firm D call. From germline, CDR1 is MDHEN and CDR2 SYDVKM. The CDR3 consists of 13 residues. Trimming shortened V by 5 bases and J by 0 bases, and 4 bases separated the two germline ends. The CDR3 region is CASSTATNEKLFF. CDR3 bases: TGTGCCAGCAGTACAGCAACTAATGAAAAACTGTTTTTT.

For the CDR3, the DNA is TGTGCCAGCAGCTCATCATTAGAGACCCAGTACTTC. This codes for CASSSSLETQYF. The rearrangement links TRBV7-2 to TRBJ2-5, with D unclear. V was trimmed by 4 bases and J by 4 bases, leaving 7 bases between them. CDR3 size: 12 residues. The germline gives CDR1 SGHTA, CDR2 FQGNSA.

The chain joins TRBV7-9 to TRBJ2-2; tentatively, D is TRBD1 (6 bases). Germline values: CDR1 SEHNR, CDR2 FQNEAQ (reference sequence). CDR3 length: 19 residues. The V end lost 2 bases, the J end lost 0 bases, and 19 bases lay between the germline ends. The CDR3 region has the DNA TGTGCCAGCAGCTTAACTAAAGGACAGAAAAAAACGAACACCGGGGAGCTGTTTTTT. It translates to CASSLTKGQKKTNTGELFF.

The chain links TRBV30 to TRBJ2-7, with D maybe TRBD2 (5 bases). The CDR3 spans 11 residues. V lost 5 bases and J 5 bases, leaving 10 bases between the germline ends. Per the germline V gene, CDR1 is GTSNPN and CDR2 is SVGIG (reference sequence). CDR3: CAWGTGNEQYF. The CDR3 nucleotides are TGTGCCTGGGGTACCGGGAACGAGCAGTACTTC.

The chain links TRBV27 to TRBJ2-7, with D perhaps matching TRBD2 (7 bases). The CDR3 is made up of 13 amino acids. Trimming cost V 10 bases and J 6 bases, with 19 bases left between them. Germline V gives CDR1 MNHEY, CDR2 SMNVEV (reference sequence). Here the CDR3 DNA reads TGTGCCACCTCAGGGGCGGGAGATGCCGAGCAGTACTTC. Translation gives CATSGAGDAEQYF.

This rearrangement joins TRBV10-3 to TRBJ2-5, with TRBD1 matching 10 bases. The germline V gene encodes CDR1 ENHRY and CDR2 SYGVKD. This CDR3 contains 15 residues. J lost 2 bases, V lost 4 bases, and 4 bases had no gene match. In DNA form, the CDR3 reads TGTGCCATCAGTGGGACAGGGGGTGATCAAGAGACCCAGTACTTC. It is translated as CAISGTGGDQETQYF.